The 6 T cell receptor beta chains below all came from one sample that was sequenced in a study of T cell changes during pregnancy in multiple sclerosis. Method: immunoSEQ multiplex PCR; TCRdb's copy keeps in-frame clones and lacks some. Among about 80,000 clones, about 90% were seen once, and the ten largest hold approximately 1.4%. Specimen: peripheral blood, collected before pregnancy. The receptors derive from a female donor with multiple sclerosis, enrolled in a pregnancy study.

This chain uses TRBV6-1 with TRBJ2-3, with D possibly being TRBD2 (6 bases). This CDR3 contains 14 residues. Germline-derived CDR1 and CDR2 are MNHNS and SASEGT. V lost 10 bases and J lost 1, with 15 bases in between. CDR3 in DNA: TGTGCCATTCTCCCCCCGGGGGGCACAGATACGCAGTATTTT. Translated, it gives CAILPPGGTDTQYF.

This sequence joins TRBV6-6 and TRBJ1-1; D unclear. The CDR3 consists of 14 residues. Germline loops: CDR1 MNHNY, CDR2 SVGAGI (reference sequence). The V and J ends lost 2 bases and 0 bases respectively, with 7 bases between them. The CDR3 region has the DNA TGTGCCAGCAGTTACGGAGTCTTGAACACTGAAGCTTTCTTT. Translated: CASSYGVLNTEAFF.

The rearrangement joins TRBV21-1 to TRBJ1-6; the table's D call of TRBD1 was not tested on the DNA. TRBV21-1 is termed a pseudogene. The CDR3 has 15 residues. CDR3 sequence (DNA): TGTGCCAGCAGCAAGTCTGGCAGGGCTAATTCACCCCTCCACTTT. It codes for CASSKSGRANSPLHF.

The chain employs TRBV6-5 and TRBJ2-3, with D unresolved. The germline gives CDR1 MNHEY, CDR2 SVGAGI. Trimming shortened V by 5 bases and J by 4 bases, and 4 bases separated the two germline ends. CDR3 size: 11 residues. In DNA, the CDR3 is TGTGCCAGCAGTCTAGCAGATACGCAGTATTTT. The encoded protein is CASSLADTQYF.

This chain uses TRBV7-9 with TRBJ1-6, with D hard to call. From germline, CDR1 is SEHNR and CDR2 FQNEAQ (reference sequence). Trimming removed 5 bases from V and 8 bases from J, with 16 bases in between. The CDR3 runs 15 residues. In DNA form, the CDR3 reads TGTGCCAGCAGCCGAAATCAGCCCGGAGATTCACCCCTCCACTTT. Translation: CASSRNQPGDSPLHF.

J is TRBJ1-4 and V is TRBV4-1; 9 nucleotides line up with TRBD1. Trimming took 6 bases from V and 9 from J; bases not matched to a gene: 5. The CDR3 extends over 13 amino acids. Germline CDR1 is MGHRA and CDR2 is YSYEKL. The CDR3 DNA follows: TGCGCCAGCAGTATGGACAGGGGACAAAAACTGTTTTTT. This codes for CASSMDRGQKLFF.